One sample yielded the 7 T cell receptor beta chains listed below, sequenced in a study of response to subunit inactivated influenza vaccine. TCRdb independently ran MiXCR on the RT-PCR reads; one entry per CDR3 protein. The sample comprises roughly 570,000 distinct CDR3 sequences, 11% to 15% of which are singletons, and more than 9.5% rests with the top ten. Sequenced material: PBMCs from blood, taken approximately 12 days after vaccination. Receptor source: a man aged 50-60 years who received an inactivated influenza vaccine.

The J gene is TRBJ2-7, the V gene TRBV18; no clear D gene. V was pared by 3 bases and J by 5 bases, with 11 bases between. This CDR3 contains 13 residues. Germline CDR1 is KGHSH and CDR2 is LQKENI. The CDR3 sequence is CASSPASRDEQYF. The CDR3 coding sequence is TGTGCCAGCTCACCGGCCTCAAGAGACGAGCAGTACTTC.

This clonotype came up many times. The gene calls are TRBV20-1 and TRBJ2-7, with 11 bases lining up with TRBD2. V was clipped by 0 bases and J by 3 bases; unmatched bases: 7. Germline V CDR1 and CDR2: DFQATT, SNEGSKA (reference sequence). The CDR3 is 16 amino acids. Here the CDR3 reads CSARDLLAGANYEQYF. The DNA of the CDR3 is TGCAGTGCTAGAGATTTACTAGCGGGAGCGAACTACGAGCAGTACTTC.

Only a few counts were recorded for this clonotype. The chain uses TRBV7-2 and TRBJ1-1; no definite D call. Deletions cut 5 bases from V and 6 bases from J, with 16 bases between. The CDR3 totals 14 residues. The germline CDR1 and CDR2 sequences are SGHTA and FQGNSA. CDR3 amino acids: CASSPTSRGPEAFF. The CDR3 DNA is TGTGCCAGCAGCCCGACTTCAAGAGGTCCTGAAGCTTTCTTT.

The CDR3 nucleotides are TGTGCCAGTACCCGGCAACGGGGGATTACCGGGGAGCTGTTTTTT. Its protein is CASTRQRGITGELFF. The V gene is TRBV19, the J gene TRBJ2-2; TRBD2 is a possible D gene (6 bases). This CDR3 has 15 amino acids. V lost 7 bases to trimming and J lost 5 bases, with 17 bases between them. CDR1 is LNHDA, CDR2 SQIVND, per germline (reference sequence).

This clonotype was counted between two and nine times. This sequence joins TRBV6-5 and TRBJ2-7; 7 bases are shared with TRBD2. The V and J ends lost 9 bases and 6 bases, in that order; junction bases with no gene match: 8. The CDR3 sequence is 12 residues long. Germline CDR1 MNHEY, CDR2 SVGAGI. In DNA form, the CDR3 reads TGTGCCAGTAATGCGGGAGCGGGCGAGCAGTACTTC. The encoded protein is CASNAGAGEQYF.

The chain employs TRBV5-1 and TRBJ2-2; 9 bases fit TRBD1. With V trimmed by 0 bases and J by 4 bases, 4 bases remained unmatched. Germline V gene lookup returns CDR1 SGHRS and CDR2 YFSETQ. The CDR3 runs 16 residues. The CDR3 DNA is TGCGCCAGCAGCTTGGTGGGACAGGGACGCACCGGGGAGCTGTTTTTT. Encoded protein: CASSLVGQGRTGELFF.

This clonotype was detected a few times. The rearrangement uses TRBV7-9 and TRBJ2-1, with TRBD2 as a possible D gene (6 bases). The CDR3 totals 13 residues. In germline, CDR1 is SEHNR, CDR2 FQNEAQ (reference sequence). The germline V and J ends were trimmed by 1 base and 9 bases, with 10 bases remaining between them. Here the CDR3 reads CASSLGGVAEQFF. The CDR3 DNA follows: TGTGCCAGCAGCTTAGGGGGGGTGGCTGAGCAGTTCTTC. Looking up the rest from reference TRBV7-9 and TRBJ2-1 gives the full variable domain: DTGVSQNPRHKITKRGQNVTFRCDPISEHNRLYWYRQTLGQGPEFLTYFQNEAQLEKSRLLSDRFSAERPKGSFSTLEIQRTEQGDSAMYLCASSLGGVAEQFFGPGTRLTVL.